This TCR beta chain was sequenced during a study of blood T cell repertoires in COVID-19. Study-level information: The origin of the acute and convalescent COVID-19 samples was the United States, Italy and Spain.

Germline values: CDR1 SGHVS, CDR2 FQNEAQ. Germline trimming cut 5 bases from V and 9 bases from J; bases unmatched to any gene: 14. The CDR3 length is 16 residues. Individuals aged about 18 to 89 years were recruited from 24 US areas. In the original processing: Estimated nucleated cell counts came from reference gene primer amplification. Generated by immunoSEQ multiplex PCR, the TCRdb table keeps only in-frame clones and is missing some. V and J calls and clone size follow that table, whereas D and trimming were derived from the DNA. The sample has about 220,000 clones, under 90% seen once. V usage is TRBV7-8 and J usage is TRBJ2-4, with TRBD2 matching 9 bases. Material for sequencing was PBMCs or T cells enriched from blood (not recorded which). This receptor was taken from a woman between 55 and 75 years old who had recovered from COVID-19. In nucleotides, the CDR3 is TGTGCCAGCAGCCCCCGAGATAGCGGGGGCCGAGGCATTCAGTACTTC. It encodes CASSPRDSGGRGIQYF.